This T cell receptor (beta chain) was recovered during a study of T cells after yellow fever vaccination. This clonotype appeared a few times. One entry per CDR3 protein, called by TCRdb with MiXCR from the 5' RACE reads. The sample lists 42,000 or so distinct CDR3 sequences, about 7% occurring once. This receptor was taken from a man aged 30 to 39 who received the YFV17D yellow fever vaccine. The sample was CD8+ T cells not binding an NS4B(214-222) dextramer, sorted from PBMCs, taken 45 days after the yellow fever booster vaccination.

The CDR3 DNA is TGTGCCAGCGGGTTTTGGGGTGGTGAAGCTTTCTTT. This encodes CASGFWGGEAFF. This sequence joins TRBV28 and TRBJ1-1, with D uncertain. CDR3 length: 12 amino acids. Germline CDR1 reads MDHEN; CDR2 reads SYDVKM. The V gene lost 8 bases and the J gene lost 7 bases, with 14 bases spanning the gap.